The next 9 T cell receptor beta chains were all read from a single sample in a study of identical twins. TCRdb independently ran MiXCR on the 5' RACE reads; one entry per CDR3 protein. The sample lists about 210,000 distinct CDR3 sequences, roughly 10% seen once, with around 5.1% in the top ten. What was sequenced was memory (CD45RO+) T cells sorted from blood. The receptor source for this set is a woman in her late teens or twenties in good health.

This clonotype was counted only a few times. J is TRBJ1-3 and V is TRBV9; D is undetermined. Looked up from germline, CDR1 is SGDLS and CDR2 is YYNGEE. CDR3 length: 15 amino acids. V was trimmed by 0 bases and J by 4 bases, leaving 11 bases between them. The chain's CDR3 is CASSVEAGYGNTIYF. The CDR3 DNA is TGTGCCAGCAGCGTAGAGGCGGGATACGGAAACACCATATATTTT.

CDR3 nucleotides: TGCAGCGCAGGACAGTTTAACTATGGCTACACCTTC. Its translation: CSAGQFNYGYTF. The rearrangement uses TRBV29-1 and TRBJ1-2, with D perhaps TRBD1 (6 bases). CDR1 is SQVTM, CDR2 ANQGSEA, per germline. Trimming took 7 bases from V and 1 from J, leaving 10 bases between them. The CDR3 is 12 amino acids.

This clonotype was picked up a small number of times. V and J are TRBV18 and TRBJ2-3, with D perhaps TRBD1 (5 bases). Per germline, CDR1 KGHSH and CDR2 LQKENI. V was shortened by 1 base and J by 8 bases, with 16 bases between the two germline ends. The CDR3 is 15 residues long. CDR3 residues: CASSPQGQASGTQYF. The CDR3 DNA sequence: TGTGCCAGCTCACCACAGGGGCAGGCTTCGGGTACGCAGTATTTT.

This clonotype has at least ten counts. This chain links TRBV11-2 with TRBJ2-5; perhaps TRBD2 as D (5 bases). CDR1 is SGHAT and CDR2 is FQNNGV in the germline V gene. There are 14 residues in the CDR3. Trimming stripped 1 base from V and 5 bases from J, with 11 bases between. CDR3 sequence (DNA): TGTGCCAGCAGCTTAGTCGGGATAAGCGAGACCCAGTACTTC. Its translation: CASSLVGISETQYF. The whole variable domain, remainder taken from reference TRBV11-2 and TRBJ2-5, is EAGVAQSPRYKIIEKRQSVAFWCNPISGHATLYWYQQILGQGPKLLIQFQNNGVVDDSQLPKDRFSAERLKGVDSTLKIQPAKLEDSAVYLCASSLVGISETQYFGPGTRLLVL.

The chain couples TRBV4-3 to TRBJ2-1, with a tentative D call TRBD2 (5 bases). CDR3 length equals 14 residues. V was clipped by 1 base and J by 8 bases, with 12 bases between them. Germline values: CDR1 LGHNA, CDR2 YSLEER. In nucleotides, the CDR3 is TGCGCCAGCAGCCAAGCCCACGGGCGGGATGAGCAGTTCTTC. Its protein is CASSQAHGRDEQFF.

This chain connects TRBV2 to TRBJ2-5; no clear D gene. V gave up 11 bases and J gave up 5 bases, with 12 bases separating them. The CDR3 consists of 11 residues. The germline gives CDR1 SNHLY, CDR2 FYNNEI. Written as DNA, the CDR3 is TGTGCCTCCCAGGACGAGGAGACCCAGTACTTC. The encoded protein is CASQDEETQYF.

Only a few counts were recorded for this clonotype. The V gene is TRBV20-1, the J gene TRBJ2-7, with 7 positions matching TRBD2. Germline V lookup: CDR1 DFQATT, CDR2 SNEGSKA (reference sequence). The CDR3 totals 13 residues. Unmatched junction bases numbered 6, after V lost 7 bases and J lost 0 bases. CDR3 in amino acids: CSVLADHSYEQYF. CDR3 DNA: TGCAGTGTTCTAGCGGATCACTCCTACGAGCAGTACTTC.

Ten or more counts support this clonotype. The chain employs TRBV12-3 or TRBV12-4 and TRBJ1-1; D is unclear. The CDR3 sequence is 14 residues long. The ends were cut back, 2 bases at V and 5 bases at J, with 12 bases in the middle. The chain's CDR3 is CASSLSRTRTEAFF. The CDR3 DNA is TGTGCCAGCAGTTTATCGAGGACGAGAACTGAAGCTTTCTTT.

On this clonotype itself: One end of the junction is discordant with germline, which a read error may explain. The chain is built from TRBV2 and TRBJ2-1, with TRBD2 as a possible D gene (7 bases). Germline values: CDR1 SNHLY, CDR2 FYNNEI. The CDR3 sequence is 10 residues long. CDR3 protein: CASSEGGQVF. The CDR3 nucleotides read TGTGCCAGCAGTGAGGGGGGGCAGGTCTTC. Variable domain in full (rest from reference TRBV2 and TRBJ2-1): EPEVTQTPSHQVTQMGQEVILRCVPISNHLYFYWYRQILGQKVEFLVSFYNNEISEKSEIFDDQFSVERPDGSNFTLKIRSTKLEDSAMYFCASSEGGQVFGPGTRLTVL.